Listed below are T cell receptor beta chains from one sample, sequenced in a study of blood T cell repertoires in COVID-19. Produced via immunoSEQ multiplex PCR; TCRdb's table is partial and in-frame only. The sample has more than 150,000 clones; around 79% are singletons. The sequencing sample was made of peripheral blood. The receptors were gathered from a man over 45 who had recovered from COVID-19. The CDR3 runs from the conserved cysteine through the conserved F or W. Not every row has a clone size; where given, it reads once, few, many or a size class.

J gene,clone size,V gene,CDR3 protein
TRBJ2-2,-,TRBV6-5,CAAAKQGLHGGELFF
TRBJ2-7,-,TRBV10-3,CAAREGRGEQYF
TRBJ2-1,few,TRBV12-5,CASGLVANEQFF
TRBJ2-7,-,TRBV7-9,CASRPRTGREQYF
TRBJ1-1,-,TRBV5-8,CASSEGGTPPFF
TRBJ1-1,-,TRBV29-1,CSVSIRGIEAFF
TRBJ2-7,once,TRBV4-3,CASSRDRGSYEQYF
TRBJ2-2,-,TRBV11-3,CASSLATGGFTGELFF
TRBJ2-2,-,TRBV19,CASSNQQGAATGELFF
TRBJ2-7,few,TRBV6-5,CASIGTYEQYF
TRBJ2-1,-,TRBV5-1,CASTGTEYNEQFF
TRBJ1-4,-,TRBV7-2,CASSRPGDNEKLFF
TRBJ2-3,once,TRBV28,CASSQDSVAGAGDTQYF
TRBJ1-1,-,TRBV5-6,CASSLSRMNTEAFF
TRBJ1-2,-,TRBV7-6,CASSLDSANYGYTF
TRBJ2-7,-,TRBV6-4,CASSDSGTGNDEQYF
TRBJ1-5,few,TRBV3-1/TRBV3-2,CASSQDGPDRGDNQPQHF